This is a list of T cell receptor beta chains from one sample in a study of T cell changes during pregnancy in multiple sclerosis. Sequenced by immunoSEQ multiplex PCR; TCRdb stores in-frame clones only, minus some. The data hold approximately 79,000 clones, with around 93% observed a single time. The sample was peripheral blood, taken in the second trimester of pregnancy. The receptors originated from a female donor in good health, enrolled as a control in a pregnancy study. CDR3s include the opening cysteine and the closing phenylalanine or tryptophan. Fields, in order: V gene, clone size, J gene, D gene, CDR3 length, CDR3 protein, CDR3 DNA. D genes are given only for firm matches. Rows give clone size only sometimes, using once, few, many, or a class for an expanded clone.

TRBV9,.,TRBJ1-1,.,13,CASSFSGNTEAFF,TGTGCCAGCAGCTTCAGTGGGAACACTGAAGCTTTCTTT
TRBV15,.,TRBJ1-6,.,14,CATTGVLGGSPLHF,TGTGCCACCACAGGAGTTTTAGGGGGTTCACCCCTCCACTTT
TRBV6-5,.,TRBJ1-5,.,14,CASSSTINNQPQHF,TGTGCCAGCAGCTCGACTATCAACAATCAGCCCCAGCATTTT
TRBV4-1,.,TRBJ2-2,.,17,CASSQAGWSPNTGELFF,TGCGCCAGCAGCCAAGCTGGGTGGAGTCCGAACACCGGGGAGCTGTTTTTT
TRBV6-6,.,TRBJ1-3,TRBD1,15,CASSYSDRVGNTIYF,TGTGCCAGCAGTTACTCGGACAGGGTAGGAAACACCATATATTTT
TRBV11-2,.,TRBJ1-2,.,13,CASARRDDYGYTF,TGTGCCAGCGCCCGGAGGGACGACTATGGCTACACCTTC
TRBV7-2,.,TRBJ2-1,.,11,CASSSRGEQFF,TGTGCCAGCAGCTCCCGGGGTGAGCAGTTCTTC
TRBV11-1,.,TRBJ1-1,.,13,CASSPYRETEAFF,TGTGCCAGCAGCCCGTACAGGGAGACTGAAGCTTTCTTT
TRBV30,.,TRBJ1-4,TRBD1,13,CAWGWTGSEKLFF,TGTGCCTGGGGGTGGACAGGGTCTGAAAAACTGTTTTTT
TRBV13,.,TRBJ2-3,.,17,CASSPDRGGGYTDTQYF,TGTGCCAGCAGCCCGGACCGTGGCGGGGGCTACACAGATACGCAGTATTTT
TRBV2,once,TRBJ2-3,.,15,CASRQSQGWADTQYF,TGTGCCAGCAGGCAAAGCCAGGGGTGGGCAGATACGCAGTATTTT
TRBV19,.,TRBJ1-2,.,12,CASRGQIYGYTF,TGTGCCAGTAGGGGACAAATCTATGGCTACACCTTC
TRBV21-1,.,TRBJ2-2,.,17,CASSKDSDRGRTGELFF,TGTGCCAGCAGCAAAGATTCGGACAGGGGAAGAACCGGGGAGCTGTTTTTT
TRBV27,once,TRBJ1-4,.,13,CASCRGSDEKLFF,TGTGCCAGCTGCCGGGGAAGTGATGAAAAACTGTTTTTT
TRBV19,.,TRBJ1-1,TRBD1,16,CASSRGQGVKNTEAFF,TGTGCCAGTAGTAGAGGACAGGGGGTTAAAAACACTGAAGCTTTCTTT
TRBV7-9,.,TRBJ1-4,.,14,CASSLLKGNEKLFF,TGTGCCAGCAGCCTACTGAAGGGGAATGAAAAACTGTTTTTT
TRBV5-1,.,TRBJ2-2,TRBD1,15,CASSLDRVATGELFF,TGCGCCAGCAGCTTAGACAGGGTGGCCACCGGGGAGCTGTTTTTT
TRBV5-8,.,TRBJ2-5,.,15,CASSYRGRDQETQYF,TGTGCCAGCAGCTATAGGGGGAGGGACCAAGAGACCCAGTACTTC
TRBV19,.,TRBJ2-7,TRBD1,13,CASKQGISYEQYF,TGTGCCAGTAAACAGGGGATCTCCTACGAGCAGTACTTC
TRBV6-5,.,TRBJ2-7,.,15,CASSYSIVPIYEQYF,TGTGCCAGCAGTTACTCCATTGTACCTATCTACGAGCAGTACTTC
TRBV2,.,TRBJ1-4,.,16,CASSEAGPGAGEKLFF,TGTGCCAGCAGTGAAGCGGGGCCAGGGGCGGGTGAAAAACTGTTTTTT
TRBV9,once,TRBJ2-1,TRBD2,16,CASSPRLAGGPGEQFF,TGTGCCAGCAGCCCGAGACTAGCGGGGGGGCCGGGTGAGCAGTTCTTC
TRBV30,.,TRBJ2-2,TRBD1,15,CAWSPRTGNTGELFF,TGTGCCTGGAGCCCTAGGACAGGGAACACCGGGGAGCTGTTTTTT
TRBV4-1,.,TRBJ1-2,TRBD1,14,CASSQGTGEYGYTF,TGCGCCAGCAGCCAGGGGACAGGGGAATATGGCTACACCTTC
TRBV5-1,.,TRBJ2-1,TRBD2,17,CASSPSPAGDSYNEQFF,TGCGCCAGCAGCCCGTCCCCAGCGGGGGACTCTTACAATGAGCAGTTCTTC
TRBV2,.,TRBJ2-4,.,10,CASSESYQYF,TGTGCCAGCAGTGAATCCTACCAGTACTTC
TRBV6-6,.,TRBJ2-1,.,12,CASSLTVDEQFF,TGTGCCAGCAGCCTGACAGTAGATGAGCAGTTCTTC
TRBV6-6,.,TRBJ1-1,.,16,CASSYPITTSATEAFF,TGTGCCAGCAGTTACCCCATAACAACTAGTGCCACTGAAGCTTTCTTT
TRBV19,.,TRBJ2-5,.,13,CASRRDRYGTQYF,TGTGCCAGTAGACGCGACAGGTATGGGACCCAGTACTTC
TRBV9,.,TRBJ2-5,TRBD2,16,CASTPGSSGGQETQYF,TGTGCCAGCACGCCGGGTTCTAGCGGGGGGCAAGAGACCCAGTACTTC
TRBV7-9,.,TRBJ2-1,.,14,CASSLSTSRDEQFF,TGTGCCAGCAGCTTATCCACTAGCCGCGATGAGCAGTTCTTC
TRBV7-9,.,TRBJ2-7,.,17,CASSLALGTGRGYEQYF,TGTGCCAGCAGCTTAGCGTTAGGTACAGGGAGAGGGTACGAGCAGTACTTC
TRBV4-1,.,TRBJ1-1,TRBD1,16,CASSPRGKSPGAEAFF,TGCGCCAGCAGCCCCAGGGGGAAAAGCCCTGGAGCCGAAGCTTTCTTT
TRBV7-7,once,TRBJ2-2,.,16,CASSPGQPSNTGELFF,TGTGCCAGCAGCCCCGGACAGCCTTCGAACACCGGGGAGCTGTTTTTT
TRBV5-4,.,TRBJ1-4,.,13,CASSLGPEGKLFF,TGTGCCAGCAGCTTGGGACCGGAGGGGAAACTGTTTTTT
TRBV7-2,.,TRBJ2-3,.,12,CASKSLTDTQYF,TGTGCCAGCAAATCGTTGACAGATACGCAGTATTTT
TRBV5-1,.,TRBJ1-4,TRBD1,15,CASSSWTGENEKLFF,TGCGCCAGCAGCTCTTGGACAGGGGAAAATGAAAAACTGTTTTTT
TRBV4-1,.,TRBJ1-1,.,12,CASSPPGTEAFF,TGCGCCAGCAGCCCGCCGGGCACTGAAGCTTTCTTT
TRBV2,.,TRBJ1-2,TRBD1,13,CATTQGASYGYTF,TGTGCCACCACGCAGGGGGCTTCCTATGGCTACACCTTC
TRBV5-4,.,TRBJ1-2,TRBD1,15,CASSLATGGQYGYTF,TGTGCCAGCAGCTTGGCGACAGGGGGCCAATATGGCTACACCTTC
TRBV6-6,.,TRBJ2-1,.,13,CASSSVNDNEQFF,TGTGCCAGCAGTTCGGTAAACGACAATGAGCAGTTCTTC
TRBV11-3,.,TRBJ2-5,.,13,CASSSTFQETQYF,TGTGCCAGCAGCTCGACATTCCAAGAGACCCAGTACTTC
TRBV27,.,TRBJ2-1,TRBD1,15,CASSWGGQGTNEQFF,TGTGCCAGCAGTTGGGGGGGACAGGGTACGAATGAGCAGTTCTTC
TRBV7-8,.,TRBJ1-1,.,14,CASSPGSSGTEAFF,TGTGCCAGCAGCCCAGGGTCTAGCGGGACTGAAGCTTTCTTT
TRBV7-2,.,TRBJ2-1,.,13,CASSLARENEQFF,TGTGCCAGCAGCTTAGCGAGGGAGAATGAGCAGTTCTTC
TRBV5-6,.,TRBJ2-3,.,18,CASSLEQGGASGTDTQYF,TGTGCCAGCAGCTTGGAACAGGGAGGGGCCAGCGGCACAGATACGCAGTATTTT
TRBV7-2,once,TRBJ1-2,.,14,CASSLLYGTDGYTF,TGTGCCAGCAGCTTATTATATGGCACCGATGGCTACACCTTC
TRBV7-3,.,TRBJ1-2,.,13,CASSPTTNYGYTF,TGTGCCAGCAGCCCGACAACCAACTATGGCTACACCTTC
TRBV7-3,.,TRBJ1-3,TRBD1,15,CASSPTGGFGNTIYF,TGTGCCAGCAGCCCTACAGGGGGCTTTGGAAACACCATATATTTT
TRBV14,once,TRBJ1-1,.,13,CASSQSGSTEAFF,TGTGCCAGCAGCCAAAGCGGGAGCACTGAAGCTTTCTTT
TRBV6-1,.,TRBJ2-5,.,15,CASSEVGGRRETQYF,TGTGCCAGCAGTGAAGTAGGTGGGAGGCGGGAGACCCAGTACTTC
TRBV19,.,TRBJ1-2,.,16,CASTSEGRNANYGYTF,TGTGCCAGTACGTCGGAGGGACGGAATGCTAACTATGGCTACACCTTC
TRBV7-3,.,TRBJ2-3,.,12,CASSSGTDTQYF,TGTGCCAGCAGCTCGGGCACAGATACGCAGTATTTT
TRBV6-5,.,TRBJ1-2,TRBD1,15,CASKDRGLANYGYTF,TGTGCCAGCAAGGACAGGGGGTTAGCTAACTATGGCTACACCTTC
TRBV30,.,TRBJ2-7,.,12,CAWTDSSYEQYF,TGTGCCTGGACGGACAGCTCCTACGAGCAGTACTTC
TRBV7-9,.,TRBJ2-3,.,17,CASSLIPGKVNTDTQYF,TGTGCCAGCAGCTTAATACCAGGGAAGGTTAACACAGATACGCAGTATTTT
TRBV29-1,.,TRBJ2-1,TRBD2,14,CSVERLGLATEQFF,TGCAGCGTTGAGCGCCTGGGACTAGCGACTGAGCAGTTCTTC
TRBV19,.,TRBJ1-4,.,12,CASSGRGEKLFF,TGTGCCAGTAGTGGGAGAGGGGAAAAACTGTTTTTT
TRBV30,.,TRBJ1-5,.,14,CAFQPTGLSQPQHF,TGTGCCTTTCAACCAACAGGTTTAAGCCAGCCCCAGCATTTT
TRBV28,.,TRBJ1-3,.,15,CASSFYSVSGNTIYF,TGTGCCAGCAGCTTCTACAGTGTCTCTGGAAACACCATATATTTT